This entry lists 14 T cell receptor beta chains sequenced from one sample in a study of T-cell reconstitution after alpha-beta-depleted transplantation in children. Construction of the TCRbeta library involved unique molecular identifiers. One entry per CDR3 protein, called by TCRdb with MiXCR from the PCR reads. The repertoire has about 72,000 distinct CDR3 sequences, about 6.7% of them found once; the top ten carry more than 2.5%. Source: PBMCs from the stem cell graft donor, taken from the stem cell graft. Receptors were obtained from a human donor who donated a stem cell graft to a child with acute lymphoblastic leukemia.

Only a few counts were recorded for this clonotype. The chain carries TRBV4-1 and TRBJ2-7; TRBD1 aligns across 8 bases. V lost 2 bases and J lost 4; bases outside the gene matches: 1. This CDR3 is 13 amino acids long. CDR1 MGHRA and CDR2 YSYEKL come from the germline V gene. CDR3 region: CASSQRTGYEQYF. The CDR3 coding sequence is TGCGCCAGCAGCCAAAGGACAGGGTACGAGCAGTACTTC.

This chain uses TRBV9 with TRBJ2-1; 7 bases agree with TRBD2. The V gene end was trimmed by 4 bases and the J gene end by 5 bases; junction bases not matched to a gene: 12. The V gene's germline CDR1 is SGDLS and CDR2 YYNGEE. This CDR3 comprises 16 residues. CDR3 residues: CASSPGGGRAHNEQFF. The CDR3 DNA sequence: TGTGCCAGCAGCCCTGGTGGGGGGAGGGCCCACAATGAGCAGTTCTTC.

This clonotype was seen many times. The rearrangement links TRBV20-1 to TRBJ2-7; tentatively, D is TRBD1 (6 bases). This CDR3 has 15 amino acids. The germline V gene has CDR1 DFQATT and CDR2 SNEGSKA (reference sequence). V dropped 5 bases and J dropped 3 bases, with 20 bases sitting between them. CDR3 region: CSAFPLRQGHYEQYF. DNA of the CDR3: TGCAGTGCTTTTCCCCTCCGGCAGGGGCACTACGAGCAGTACTTC.

The chain carries TRBV23-1 and TRBJ2-7, with 7 positions matching TRBD2. TRBV23-1 is flagged as an ORF with uncertain function. V shed 6 bases and J 2 bases; nucleotides not matched to a gene: 13. The CDR3 consists of 16 residues. CDR3 amino acids: CASRPWEGTPPYEQYF. The CDR3 region has the DNA TGCGCCAGCAGGCCGTGGGAGGGCACGCCCCCCTACGAGCAGTACTTC.

This clonotype was found many times. The chain employs TRBV7-8 and TRBJ2-5; D unresolved. V was cut by 3 bases and J by 3 bases, with 11 bases left in between. The CDR3 totals 14 residues. Germline V gene sequence: CDR1 SGHVS, CDR2 FQNEAQ. The CDR3 is CASSFVGLEETQYF. The CDR3 bases are TGTGCCAGCAGCTTTGTGGGCCTAGAAGAGACCCAGTACTTC.

This clonotype was observed at least ten times. V and J are TRBV5-1 and TRBJ2-5; a weak D match, TRBD1 (5 bases). The germline V gene encodes CDR1 SGHRS and CDR2 YFSETQ. V was cut by 2 bases and J by 3 bases, with 14 bases left in between. The CDR3 runs 15 residues. CDR3: CASSFSDTSEETQYF. The DNA of the CDR3 is TGCGCCAGCAGCTTTTCGGACACGTCGGAAGAGACCCAGTACTTC.

In its sample, this clonotype was seen many times. The chain carries TRBV12-3 or TRBV12-4 and TRBJ2-5, with D perhaps given as TRBD1 or TRBD2 (7 bases each). The V end lost 6 bases, the J end lost 4 bases, and 12 bases lay between the germline ends. This CDR3 is 13 amino acids long. CDR3 in DNA: TGTGCCAGCAGCAGGGGGGGACCAGAGACCCAGTACTTC. This codes for CASSRGGPETQYF.

This clonotype was found many times. The chain uses TRBV19 and TRBJ2-5; D not resolved. Germline assignment: CDR1 LNHDA and CDR2 SQIVND (reference sequence). The length of the CDR3 is 11 residues. Trimming pared 3 bases from V and 8 bases from J, leaving 7 bases between. The CDR3 loop reads CASSMMGTQYF. DNA of the CDR3: TGTGCCAGTAGTATGATGGGAACCCAGTACTTC.

The CDR3 region is CASSDYTAGNEKLFF. The CDR3 nucleotides are TGCGCCAGCAGTGATTACACAGCAGGAAATGAAAAACTGTTTTTT. This sequence joins TRBV10-2 and TRBJ1-4; D call uncertain. Germline CDR1 WSHSY, CDR2 SAAADI. Trimming took off 3 bases at V and 5 bases at J, with 13 bases between the two ends. This CDR3 contains 15 residues.

This clonotype was recorded at least ten times. The chain has TRBV24-1 and TRBJ2-2; 12 nucleotides agree with TRBD1. Trimming cost V 3 bases and J 9 bases; bases outside gene matches: 7. The germline V gene has CDR1 KGHDR and CDR2 SFDVKD. CDR3 length equals 16 residues. The CDR3 protein is CATSDPTGTGGRELFF. Written as DNA, the CDR3 is TGTGCCACCAGTGATCCCACCGGGACAGGGGGCCGGGAGCTGTTTTTT.

This sequence joins TRBV20-1 and TRBJ1-2; D unresolved. This CDR3 spans 13 amino acids. The V end lost 1 base, the J end lost 0 bases, and 6 bases lay between the germline ends. Germline-derived CDR1 and CDR2 are DFQATT and SNEGSKA (reference sequence). The CDR3 region is CSARVEPNYGYTF. Here the CDR3 DNA reads TGCAGTGCTAGAGTCGAGCCTAACTATGGCTACACCTTC.

The V and J genes are TRBV4-2 and TRBJ2-3; 9 bases align to TRBD2. Germline V gene lookup returns CDR1 LGHNA and CDR2 YNFKEQ. CDR3 length: 16 residues. J was trimmed by 6 bases and V by 0 bases; bases with no gene match: 7. CDR3 in DNA: TGTGCCAGCAGCCAAGAACGCGGGGGGGCCCCTGATACGCAGTATTTT. This sequence encodes CASSQERGGAPDTQYF.

At least ten counts were recorded for this clonotype. The chain combines TRBV3-1 with TRBJ2-5; D not resolved. V was shortened by 0 bases and J by 9 bases, with 17 bases between the two germline ends. This CDR3 has 15 amino acids. Germline CDR1 and CDR2: LGHDT and YNNKEL (reference sequence). The CDR3 is CASSQEGGAFIAQYF. CDR3 bases: TGTGCCAGCAGCCAAGAGGGTGGAGCATTTATTGCCCAGTACTTC.

This clonotype was seen at least ten times. The chain uses TRBV3-1 and TRBJ2-1; TRBD2 matches 9 bases. Germline V gene lookup returns CDR1 LGHDT and CDR2 YNNKEL (reference sequence). Unmatched junction bases numbered 11, after V lost 1 base and J lost 10 bases. The CDR3 covers 16 residues. The CDR3: CASSQVRGSGGWEQFF. CDR3 DNA sequence: TGTGCCAGCAGCCAAGTTCGGGGTAGCGGGGGCTGGGAGCAGTTCTTC.